This T cell receptor beta chain was sequenced for a study of Siglec-9 on CD8 T cells in melanoma. General study points: In melanoma tumors, a Siglec-9-marked effector memory CD8+ subset reportedly appeared to accumulate.

In regard to this clone: Its antigen is still unknown.

The method was immunoSEQ multiplex PCR; TCRdb's version includes in-frame clones alone and lacks a portion of them. The table lists 25,000 to 35,000 clones, more than 80% of them singletons. The CDR3 length is 15 residues. Germline CDR1 is SGHDN and CDR2 is FVKESK. V gave up 1 base and J gave up 2 bases; unmatched junction bases: 0. This clonotype was sampled from a human donor in good health. V usage is TRBV14 and J usage is TRBJ1-1; 11 nucleotides match TRBD1. The sequencing input was Siglec-9- CD8+ T cells sorted from blood. The CDR3 loop reads CASSQGTGGNTEAFF. The DNA for the CDR3 is TGTGCCAGCAGCCAAGGGACAGGGGGCAACACTGAAGCTTTCTTT. Full variable domain (outside the CDR3, taken from reference TRBV14 and TRBJ1-1): EAGVTQFPSHSVIEKGQTVTLRCDPISGHDNLYWYRRVMGKEIKFLLHFVKESKQDESGMPNNRFLAERTGGTYSTLKVQPAELEDSGVYFCASSQGTGGNTEAFFGQGTRLTVV.